This paragraph covers one T cell receptor (beta chain) sequence. The data belong to a study of T cell changes during pregnancy in multiple sclerosis. The data were produced by immunoSEQ multiplex PCR, yet TCRdb's version contains in-frame clones alone and is incomplete. The repertoire holds 20,000 to 25,000 clones, with 75% to 95% as singletons. Material: CD4+ T cells from peripheral blood mononuclear cells, obtained in the third trimester of pregnancy. The clonotype was recovered from a female donor with multiple sclerosis, enrolled in a pregnancy study.

CDR3 amino acids: CASSQPGLGGETQYF. Here the CDR3 DNA reads TGCGCCAGCAGCCAACCTGGACTAGGAGGAGAGACCCAGTACTTC. The V and J genes are TRBV4-1 and TRBJ2-5, with 7 positions matching TRBD2. Per the germline V gene, CDR1 is MGHRA and CDR2 is YSYEKL. The CDR3 is 15 amino acids. Germline trimming cut 2 bases from V and 4 bases from J; bases unmatched to any gene: 7.